Presented here are 27 T cell receptor beta chains from one specimen sequenced in a study of T cell responses to AZD1222 COVID-19 vaccine. The data were produced by immunoSEQ multiplex PCR, yet TCRdb's version contains in-frame clones alone and is incomplete. The data show roughly 100,000 clones, roughly 91% seen once. The sequencing used peripheral blood, collected on day 0 of AZD1222 vaccination. These receptors were taken from an adult in good health.

The chain uses TRBV19 and TRBJ2-7; D not certain. CDR1 is LNHDA and CDR2 is SQIVND in the germline V gene (reference sequence). The CDR3 totals 13 residues. V was pared by 3 bases and J by 7 bases, with 13 bases between. The CDR3 DNA follows: TGTGCCAGTAGTATCAGACTCAGTTTGGAGCAGTACTTC. It translates to CASSIRLSLEQYF.

This chain uses TRBV5-6 with TRBJ2-2; D call uncertain. The length of the CDR3 is 14 residues. Germline lookup yields CDR1 SGHDT and CDR2 YYEEEE. V lost 4 bases and J 1 base, leaving 8 bases between the germline ends. Written as DNA, the CDR3 is TGTGCCAGCAGCCGGAACCGGAACACCGGGGAGCTGTTTTTT. Protein sequence: CASSRNRNTGELFF.

The rearrangement links TRBV7-9 to TRBJ2-1; 12 nucleotides agree with TRBD2. The length of the CDR3 is 19 residues. The germline CDR1 and CDR2 sequences are SEHNR and FQNEAQ (reference sequence). V was pared by 5 bases and J by 3 bases, with 14 bases of the junction left unmatched. The CDR3 sequence is CASSPRLAGAGRHYNEQFF. DNA of the CDR3: TGTGCCAGCAGCCCAAGACTAGCGGGAGCCGGGAGACACTACAATGAGCAGTTCTTC.

This chain joins TRBV11-2 and TRBJ2-1; TRBD2 is a possible D gene (6 bases). Germline lookup yields CDR1 SGHAT and CDR2 FQNNGV. CDR3 size: 18 residues. V lost 4 bases and J 4 bases, leaving 23 bases between the germline ends. The CDR3 DNA is TGTGCCAGCAGCTCAAGGAGGGTAGGGTTTAGCGGATACAATGAGCAGTTCTTC. It is translated as CASSSRRVGFSGYNEQFF.

The rearrangement uses TRBV30 and TRBJ2-5; TRBD2 agrees at 11 bases. V shed 7 bases, J shed 4 bases, and the junction held 8 bases outside the gene matches. This CDR3 is built from 14 residues. Germline-derived CDR1 and CDR2 are GTSNPN and SVGIG (reference sequence). CDR3 region: CASEATSGTETQYF. The DNA for the CDR3 is TGTGCCTCAGAAGCGACTAGCGGGACAGAGACCCAGTACTTC. The full variable domain, with the rest looked up from reference TRBV30 and TRBJ2-5, is SQTIHQWPATLVQPVGSPLSLECTVEGTSNPNLYWYRQAAGRGLQLLFYSVGIGQISSEVPQNLSASRPQDRQFILSSKKLLLSDSGFYLCASEATSGTETQYFGPGTRLLVL.

The rearrangement joins TRBV28 to TRBJ2-4, with 8 bases aligning to TRBD2. The CDR3 totals 14 residues. Germline V gene data show CDR1 as MDHEN and CDR2 as SYDVKM. The V segment lost 7 bases and the J segment 2 bases; nucleotides outside the gene matches: 4. CDR3 amino acids: CASTPGGPKNIQYF. The CDR3 nucleotides read TGTGCCAGCACCCCGGGGGGGCCCAAAAACATTCAGTACTTC. Together with reference TRBV28 and TRBJ2-4, the CDR3 gives the full variable domain: DVKVTQSSRYLVKRTGEKVFLECVQDMDHENMFWYRQDPGLGLRLIYFSYDVKMKEKGDIPEGYSVSREKKERFSLILESASTNQTSMYLCASTPGGPKNIQYFGAGTRLSVL.

The chain uses TRBV7-3 and TRBJ1-2; TRBD1 matches 10 bases. This CDR3 spans 13 amino acids. CDR1 and CDR2 (germline): SGHTA, FQGTGA. With 5 bases clipped from V and 8 bases from J, the junction kept 5 bases outside the gene matches. CDR3 nucleotide sequence: TGTGCCAGCAGCCCAGGGACAGGGGAGGGCTACACCTTC. Translated: CASSPGTGEGYTF.

J is TRBJ1-5 and V is TRBV24-1, with D unresolved. Germline CDR1 and CDR2: KGHDR and SFDVKD. The CDR3 is made up of 13 amino acids. V lost 9 bases, J lost 4 bases, and 12 bases lay in between. The CDR3 DNA reads TGTGCCACCGAGTTGATCGCGAATCAGCCCCAGCATTTT. Translated, it gives CATELIANQPQHF.

The chain has TRBV7-3 and TRBJ2-3; 13 nucleotides agree with TRBD2. Germline-derived CDR1 and CDR2 are SGHTA and FQGTGA. V was clipped by 2 bases and J by 5 bases; unmatched bases: 4. The CDR3 has 16 residues. The CDR3 DNA is TGTGCCAGCAGCTTAGGACTAGCGGGAGCCGGAGATACGCAGTATTTT. It is translated as CASSLGLAGAGDTQYF.

The chain joins TRBV7-2 to TRBJ2-7, with 7 bases aligning to TRBD2. Trimming cost V 5 bases and J 6 bases; bases outside gene matches: 13. This CDR3 is built from 15 residues. Germline CDR1 is SGHTA and CDR2 is FQGNSA. CDR3 nucleotides: TGTGCCAGCAGCCCGTCAACGGGAGGATCGGGCGAGCAGTACTTC. Encoded protein: CASSPSTGGSGEQYF.

The chain carries TRBV7-3 and TRBJ1-1, with D possibly being TRBD1 (6 bases). V was trimmed by 5 bases and J by 6 bases, leaving 25 bases between them. The CDR3 sequence is 17 residues long. Germline lookup yields CDR1 SGHTA and CDR2 FQGTGA. The CDR3 is CASSPAPYRARDAEAFF. For the CDR3, the DNA is TGTGCCAGCAGCCCAGCCCCCTACAGGGCCCGGGACGCTGAAGCTTTCTTT.

The chain has TRBV11-2 and TRBJ1-6, with a weak D call TRBD1 (5 bases). The CDR3 extends over 18 amino acids. The ends were cut back, 1 base at V and 3 bases at J, with 16 bases in the middle. Germline V gives CDR1 SGHAT, CDR2 FQNNGV. This CDR3 reads CASSLVGSDRVYNSPLHF. The CDR3 DNA follows: TGTGCCAGCAGCTTAGTTGGTAGTGACAGAGTCTATAATTCACCCCTCCACTTT.

The chain combines TRBV19 with TRBJ1-1; 8 nucleotides align to TRBD1. The CDR3 totals 15 residues. V lost 6 bases, J lost 5 bases, and 11 bases stayed unmatched. The germline gives CDR1 LNHDA, CDR2 SQIVND (reference sequence). The CDR3 DNA sequence: TGTGCCAGTAGCCGTCCCACAGGGGGGTGGACTGAAGCTTTCTTT. Protein: CASSRPTGGWTEAFF.

The CDR3 is CASSMSSWGRPADTQYF. The CDR3, as DNA: TGTGCCAGTAGTATGAGCTCGTGGGGGCGCCCGGCAGATACGCAGTATTTT. The J gene is TRBJ2-3, the V gene TRBV19; possibly TRBD1 for D (6 bases). Trimming left V 3 bases short and J 4 bases short, with 20 bases between. The length of the CDR3 is 17 residues. CDR1 and CDR2 (germline): LNHDA, SQIVND (reference sequence).

This chain uses TRBV12-3 or TRBV12-4 with TRBJ2-1; D not resolved. The CDR3 has 12 residues. Trimming took off 1 base at V and 6 bases at J, with 4 bases between the two ends. For the CDR3, the DNA is TGTGCCAGCAGTTTAGACAGCAATGAGCAGTTCTTC. Protein sequence: CASSLDSNEQFF.

This clone appeared once. The chain employs TRBV18 and TRBJ2-7, with D perhaps matching TRBD2 (6 bases). Trimming cost V 0 bases and J 0 bases, with 12 bases left between them. The CDR3 consists of 16 residues. Germline V gene sequence: CDR1 KGHSH, CDR2 LQKENI. The CDR3 bases are TGTGCCAGCTCACCACCGTCGGCGGGATCCTCCTACGAGCAGTACTTC. The encoded protein is CASSPPSAGSSYEQYF.

The V call is TRBV24-1, the J call TRBJ2-2, with TRBD2 matching 13 bases. Germline V lookup: CDR1 KGHDR, CDR2 SFDVKD. The CDR3 extends over 19 amino acids. Trimming cost V 8 bases and J 2 bases; bases outside gene matches: 13. Written as DNA, the CDR3 is TGTGCCACCACTGGGACTAGCGGGACCCCTTCCGCAAACACCGGGGAGCTGTTTTTT. Amino acid sequence: CATTGTSGTPSANTGELFF.

The chain is built from TRBV29-1 and TRBJ2-7; the D is unclear. Germline assignment: CDR1 SQVTM and CDR2 ANQGSEA. V lost 4 bases and J 0 bases, leaving 7 bases between the germline ends. This CDR3 contains 12 residues. This chain's CDR3 is CSVGDTSYEQYF. The DNA of the CDR3 is TGCAGCGTTGGAGACACCTCCTACGAGCAGTACTTC.

The chain is built from TRBV19 and TRBJ2-7; D is uncertain. This CDR3 is built from 14 residues. The germline gives CDR1 LNHDA, CDR2 SQIVND (reference sequence). The V end was cut by 3 bases, the J end by 6 bases, with 15 bases between. CDR3 sequence: CASSINPFQTEQYF. CDR3 in DNA: TGTGCCAGTAGTATCAATCCTTTTCAAACCGAGCAGTACTTC. The full variable domain, with the rest looked up from reference TRBV19 and TRBJ2-7, is DGGITQSPKYLFRKEGQNVTLSCEQNLNHDAMYWYRQDPGQGLRLIYYSQIVNDFQKGDIAEGYSVSREKKESFPLTVTSAQKNPTAFYLCASSINPFQTEQYFGPGTRLTVT.

The chain carries TRBV19 and TRBJ2-3; 8 bases line up with TRBD2. The J segment lost 2 bases and the V segment lost 4 bases, leaving 8 bases of the junction unmatched. Germline values: CDR1 LNHDA, CDR2 SQIVND (reference sequence). This CDR3 is 16 amino acids long. The CDR3 loop reads CASSTRVAGSTDTQYF. The CDR3 DNA sequence: TGTGCCAGTAGTACGAGGGTAGCGGGATCCACAGATACGCAGTATTTT.

The J gene is TRBJ2-7, the V gene TRBV7-3; the match to TRBD2 covers 12 bases. Looked up from germline, CDR1 is SGHTA and CDR2 is FQGTGA. V lost 0 bases to trimming and J lost 3 bases; unmatched junction nucleotides: 3. CDR3 length: 16 residues. The CDR3 reads CASSLTRLAGVYEQYF. The CDR3, as DNA: TGTGCCAGCAGCTTAACAAGACTAGCGGGGGTCTACGAGCAGTACTTC.

The count of this clone is one. V is TRBV9 and J is TRBJ1-6, with unresolved D. Germline values: CDR1 SGDLS, CDR2 YYNGEE. V lost 0 bases to trimming and J lost 1 base, with 2 bases between them. This CDR3 region has 14 residues. In DNA form, the CDR3 reads TGTGCCAGCAGCGTAGGTTCCTATAATTCACCCCTCCACTTT. Its protein product is CASSVGSYNSPLHF.

J is TRBJ1-5 and V is TRBV19, with D maybe TRBD1 (5 bases). The V end was cut by 2 bases, the J end by 3 bases, with 11 bases between. Looked up from germline, CDR1 is LNHDA and CDR2 is SQIVND (reference sequence). This CDR3 region has 15 residues. The CDR3 here is CASSISRGINQPQHF. The CDR3, as DNA: TGTGCCAGTAGTATATCCCGGGGCATCAATCAGCCCCAGCATTTT.

The V gene is TRBV18, the J gene TRBJ1-1, with 7 bases matching TRBD1. This CDR3 is 13 amino acids long. Unmatched junction bases numbered 6, after V lost 3 bases and J lost 8 bases. Germline CDR1 KGHSH, CDR2 LQKENI. The CDR3, as DNA: TGTGCCAGCTCACCTACAGGGGTCGCCGAAGCTTTCTTT. It codes for CASSPTGVAEAFF. Combining the CDR3 with reference TRBV18 and TRBJ1-1 gives the whole variable domain NAGVMQNPRHLVRRRGQEARLRCSPMKGHSHVYWYRQLPEEGLKFMVYLQKENIIDESGMPKERFSAEFPKEGPSILRIQQVVRGDSAAYFCASSPTGVAEAFFGQGTRLTVV.

The CDR3 region has the DNA TGTGCCAGCAGCCAAGGCCACATCAGCTACACCTTC. Its translation is CASSQGHISYTF. V gene TRBV3-1 (or the pseudogene TRBV3-2) combines with J gene TRBJ1-2; D is undetermined. Germline loops: CDR1 LGHDT, CDR2 YNNKEL (reference sequence). V was shortened by 1 base and J by 9 bases, with 9 bases between the two germline ends. The CDR3 sequence is 12 residues long.

The chain has TRBV5-4 and TRBJ2-7; D possibly corresponds to TRBD2 (5 bases). Germline lookup yields CDR1 SGHNT and CDR2 YYREEE (reference sequence). V was shortened by 0 bases and J by 5 bases, with 15 bases between the two germline ends. This CDR3 has 15 residues. The CDR3 is CASSLVGGSVNEQYF. CDR3 sequence (DNA): TGTGCCAGCAGCTTGGTTGGTGGGAGCGTGAACGAGCAGTACTTC.

The chain combines TRBV3-1 (or the pseudogene TRBV3-2) with TRBJ2-5; no reliable D call. V shed 1 base and J shed 8 bases, with 11 bases lying between them. Germline CDR1 reads LGHDT; CDR2 reads YNNKEL (reference sequence). CDR3 length: 13 residues. The chain's CDR3 is CASSQASTVTQYF. The CDR3 bases are TGTGCCAGCAGCCAAGCGAGTACAGTTACCCAGTACTTC.